The next 27 T cell receptor beta chains were all read from a single sample in a study of TIL therapy for anti-PD-1-resistant metastatic lung cancer. Documented time point: pre-treatment sample, taken before nivolumab and TIL therapy. The immunoSEQ assay was v3. Some clones are missing from TCRdb's copy, which holds only in-frame ones; the method was immunoSEQ multiplex PCR. The table includes about 32,000 clones, 70% to 80% detected once. This specimen was blood, taken at baseline. These receptors came from a woman aged 25 to 80 with non-small cell lung cancer.

The rearrangement uses TRBV6-8 and TRBJ2-1; TRBD1 matches 7 bases. The CDR3 is 21 residues long. Germline CDR1 and CDR2: MNHGY and SAAAGT. The V gene end was trimmed by 4 bases and the J gene end by 4 bases; junction bases not matched to a gene: 25. The CDR3 region has the DNA TGTGCCAGCAGTTTCCTGAAGGAAACAGGGGATCGGCTAGATGAATACAATGAGCAGTTCTTC. Encoded protein: CASSFLKETGDRLDEYNEQFF.

The chain joins TRBV10-3 to TRBJ2-3; tentative D call: TRBD1 (6 bases). The V end lost 6 bases, the J end lost 2 bases, and 15 bases lay between the germline ends. Germline lookup yields CDR1 ENHRY and CDR2 SYGVKD. The CDR3 consists of 15 residues. DNA for the CDR3: TGTGCCATCAGGGGGGTAGGGGGAACCACAGATACGCAGTATTTT. Amino acids: CAIRGVGGTTDTQYF.

The chain recombines TRBV2 with TRBJ2-1, with D maybe TRBD2 (5 bases). This CDR3 has 12 amino acids. CDR1 is SNHLY, CDR2 FYNNEI, per germline. V gave up 4 bases and J gave up 9 bases, with 10 bases separating them. This CDR3 reads CASSGTSGEQFF. In DNA, the CDR3 is TGTGCCAGCAGTGGAACTAGTGGTGAGCAGTTCTTC.

CDR3 residues: CASSLAGGRTEAFF. The CDR3 nucleotides are TGTGCCAGCAGTTTAGCCGGGGGGCGCACTGAAGCTTTCTTT. This chain uses TRBV27 with TRBJ1-1; the D gene is possibly TRBD1 (6 bases). The V gene's germline CDR1 is MNHEY and CDR2 SMNVEV (reference sequence). Trimming cost V 2 bases and J 4 bases, with 11 bases left between them. The CDR3 runs 14 residues.

J is TRBJ2-1 and V is TRBV12-5, with 11 bases fitting TRBD2. CDR1 LGHNT and CDR2 FRNRAP come from the germline V gene. Unmatched junction bases numbered 9, after V lost 4 bases and J lost 7 bases. This CDR3 is built from 16 residues. CDR3 DNA sequence: TGTGCTAGTGGTTCGATTAGCGGGAGGGCGCGGAATGAGCAGTTCTTC. Its protein product is CASGSISGRARNEQFF.

The chain couples TRBV6-5 to TRBJ1-2; D gene uncertain. The CDR3 contains 13 residues. V lost 6 bases and J 7 bases, leaving 15 bases between the germline ends. Germline-derived CDR1 and CDR2 are MNHEY and SVGAGI. CDR3 amino acids: CASSPASRAGYTF. The CDR3 coding sequence is TGTGCCAGCAGCCCCGCCAGCCGCGCTGGCTACACCTTC.

The CDR3 sequence is CASSLFGGNEETQYF. The CDR3 region has the DNA TGCGCCAGCAGCTTGTTCGGCGGGAATGAGGAGACCCAGTACTTC. The V gene is TRBV5-1, the J gene TRBJ2-5; D perhaps matches TRBD2 (6 bases). V gave up 1 base and J gave up 5 bases, with 15 bases separating them. Germline lookup yields CDR1 SGHRS and CDR2 YFSETQ. The CDR3 sequence is 15 residues long.

This sequence joins TRBV4-2 and TRBJ1-3; D uncertain. The ends were cut back, 5 bases at V and 3 bases at J, with 8 bases in the middle. Per the germline V gene, CDR1 is LGHNA and CDR2 is YNFKEQ. CDR3 length: 13 amino acids. As DNA, the CDR3 is TGTGCCAGCAGCATGGACCGTGGAAACACCATATATTTT. Encoded protein: CASSMDRGNTIYF.

This clone was counted between two and nine times. CDR3 nucleotide sequence: TGTGCCAGCAGCAAAGAGGAGCGGGGACAGGAGAACTATGGCTACACCTTC. The encoded protein is CASSKEERGQENYGYTF. V usage is TRBV21-1 and J usage is TRBJ1-2; the D segment call TRBD1 is taken from the table without a DNA check. TRBV21-1 is a pseudogene. The CDR3 length is 17 residues.

Only one count was recorded for this clone. The chain couples TRBV7-8 to TRBJ2-1; D is unresolved. V gave up 3 bases and J gave up 7 bases, with 13 bases separating them. Germline V CDR1 and CDR2: SGHVS, FQNEAQ. The length of the CDR3 is 14 residues. The CDR3 DNA follows: TGTGCCAGCAGCTTCCTAAGCACAGTAAATGAGCAGTTCTTC. Translation gives CASSFLSTVNEQFF.

The gene calls are TRBV19 and TRBJ2-5; D possibly matches TRBD1 or TRBD2 (6 bases each). The ends were cut back, 5 bases at V and 4 bases at J, with 17 bases in the middle. This CDR3 comprises 15 residues. CDR1 LNHDA and CDR2 SQIVND come from the germline V gene (reference sequence). In DNA form, the CDR3 reads TGTGCCAGTAGTCCCGGAGGGGGGTCGAGAGAGACCCAGTACTTC. The encoded protein is CASSPGGGSRETQYF.

The CDR3 bases are TGTGCCAGCAGCCATGGAACAGGGCCGATTGATGGCTACACCTTC. It translates to CASSHGTGPIDGYTF. This chain uses TRBV14 with TRBJ1-2; D might be TRBD1 (6 bases). CDR3 length: 15 amino acids. Germline values: CDR1 SGHDN, CDR2 FVKESK. The germline V and J ends were trimmed by 3 bases and 6 bases, with 17 bases remaining between them.

The J gene is TRBJ1-2, the V gene TRBV5-5; D gene uncertain. CDR1 is SGHKS, CDR2 YYEKEE, per germline (reference sequence). The CDR3 loop spans 14 amino acids. Deletions cut 0 bases from V and 0 bases from J, with 6 bases between. CDR3 in DNA: TGTGCCAGCAGCTTGGAAGTAGCTAACTATGGCTACACCTTC. Residues: CASSLEVANYGYTF.

V is TRBV29-1 and J is TRBJ2-7; D is ambiguous. Trimming shortened V by 3 bases and J by 1 base, and 10 bases separated the two germline ends. The CDR3 totals 13 residues. The germline gives CDR1 SQVTM, CDR2 ANQGSEA. CDR3 in amino acids: CSVEGATSYEQYF. Written as DNA, the CDR3 is TGCAGCGTTGAGGGCGCCACGTCCTACGAGCAGTACTTC.

This sequence joins TRBV12-5 and TRBJ1-5; no reliable D call. This CDR3 has 12 amino acids. V lost 1 base and J lost 5, with 3 bases in between. Germline CDR1 LGHNT, CDR2 FRNRAP. CDR3 in amino acids: CASGLEDQPQHF. Written as DNA, the CDR3 is TGTGCTAGTGGTTTGGAAGATCAGCCCCAGCATTTT.

This chain joins TRBV7-9 and TRBJ1-5; D unclear. V lost 3 bases and J lost 6, with 12 bases in between. Germline V gene lookup returns CDR1 SEHNR and CDR2 FQNEAQ (reference sequence). The CDR3 length is 14 residues. The CDR3 here is CASSFGGAGQPQHF. The CDR3 DNA follows: TGTGCCAGCAGCTTCGGAGGAGCTGGTCAGCCCCAGCATTTT.

This sequence joins TRBV11-2 and TRBJ2-7; possibly TRBD1 for D (6 bases). V was trimmed by 6 bases and J by 2 bases, leaving 8 bases between them. This CDR3 has 12 amino acids. CDR1 is SGHAT and CDR2 is FQNNGV in the germline V gene. CDR3: CASRAGAYEQYF. In DNA form, the CDR3 reads TGTGCCAGCAGAGCAGGGGCCTACGAGCAGTACTTC.

V is TRBV5-8 and J is TRBJ1-1; D gene uncertain. The germline V gene encodes CDR1 SGHTS and CDR2 YDEGEE. The CDR3 contains 16 residues. The ends were cut back, 1 base at V and 9 bases at J, with 22 bases in the middle. CDR3 protein: CASSLRRRSTDLKAFF. CDR3 sequence (DNA): TGTGCCAGCAGCTTGAGAAGGCGGAGTACGGACCTTAAAGCTTTCTTT. The variable domain in full, with the rest retrieved from reference TRBV5-8 and TRBJ1-1, is EAGVTQSPTHLIKTRGQQATLRCSPISGHTSVYWYQQALGLGLQFLLWYDEGEERNRGNFPPRFSGRQFPNYSSELNVNALELEDSALYLCASSLRRRSTDLKAFFGQGTRLTVV.

V gene TRBV6-1 combines with J gene TRBJ1-1, with D tentatively TRBD1 (5 bases). Germline loops: CDR1 MNHNS, CDR2 SASEGT. The CDR3 has 14 residues. The V end lost 2 bases, the J end lost 5 bases, and 12 bases lay between the germline ends. The CDR3 is CASSELGTPTEAFF. Here the CDR3 DNA reads TGTGCCAGCAGTGAACTAGGGACCCCGACTGAAGCTTTCTTT.

The rearrangement joins TRBV19 to TRBJ1-1; D call uncertain. Trimming shortened V by 4 bases and J by 4 bases, and 10 bases separated the two germline ends. CDR1 is LNHDA, CDR2 SQIVND, per germline (reference sequence). This CDR3 region has 13 residues. CDR3 sequence: CASSSVRGTEAFF. The DNA for the CDR3 is TGTGCCAGTAGTAGTGTGCGGGGCACTGAAGCTTTCTTT.

This chain connects TRBV6-5 to TRBJ2-7; possibly TRBD1 or TRBD2 for D (6 bases each). Germline CDR1 is MNHEY and CDR2 is SVGAGI. CDR3 length: 15 residues. Trimming pared 0 bases from V and 6 bases from J, leaving 15 bases between. CDR3 amino acids: CASSYSASGAREQYF. CDR3 nucleotide sequence: TGTGCCAGCAGTTACTCGGCCTCGGGGGCGCGCGAGCAGTACTTC.

V usage is TRBV7-6 and J usage is TRBJ2-2, with D perhaps TRBD2 (5 bases). The germline gives CDR1 SGHVS, CDR2 FNYEAQ. There are 13 residues in the CDR3. Trimming cost V 5 bases and J 8 bases, with 12 bases left between them. This CDR3 is CASSALEGGELFF. The CDR3 nucleotides are TGTGCCAGCAGCGCTCTAGAGGGAGGGGAGCTGTTTTTT.

V is TRBV27 and J is TRBJ2-7; 8 nucleotides match TRBD1. The germline CDR1 and CDR2 sequences are MNHEY and SMNVEV (reference sequence). V shed 5 bases, J shed 3 bases, and the junction held 6 bases outside the gene matches. This CDR3 spans 14 amino acids. CDR3 sequence reads: CASSPGTGFYEQYF. The CDR3 DNA sequence: TGTGCCAGCAGTCCCGGGACAGGCTTCTACGAGCAGTACTTC.

The chain links TRBV7-9 to TRBJ2-7; tentatively, D is TRBD1 (6 bases). V was pared by 5 bases and J by 5 bases, with 25 bases between. There are 17 residues in the CDR3. Germline V CDR1 and CDR2: SEHNR, FQNEAQ (reference sequence). CDR3 bases: TGTGCCAGCAGCGGATACAGGGTTACGGAGAGTGGAGACGAGCAGTACTTC. Translating it yields CASSGYRVTESGDEQYF.

This clone was seen just once. V and J are TRBV29-1 and TRBJ1-1; TRBD1 aligns across 9 bases. The V segment lost 6 bases and the J segment 4 bases; nucleotides outside the gene matches: 6. The germline CDR1 and CDR2 sequences are SQVTM and ANQGSEA. The CDR3 consists of 13 residues. In DNA, the CDR3 is TGCAGCGTCCCCAAGGACAGGGGCACTGAAGCTTTCTTT. This translates into CSVPKDRGTEAFF.

The rearrangement joins TRBV6-5 to TRBJ2-2; perhaps TRBD2 as D (5 bases). Trimming removed 6 bases from V and 4 bases from J, with 9 bases in between. CDR1 and CDR2 from the germline V gene are MNHEY and SVGAGI. The CDR3 extends over 13 amino acids. The DNA of the CDR3 is TGTGCCAGCAGAAAGCGGTCCACCGGGGAGCTGTTTTTT. Translation gives CASRKRSTGELFF.

The chain is built from TRBV30 and TRBJ1-1, with 7 positions matching TRBD1. CDR3 size: 14 residues. The trim removed 5 bases at V and 1 base at J, leaving 7 bases unmatched. From germline, CDR1 is GTSNPN and CDR2 SVGIG (reference sequence). The CDR3 DNA reads as TGTGCCTGGCGAAAACAGGGGTCGAACACTGAAGCTTTCTTT. Translated: CAWRKQGSNTEAFF.